The TCR beta chain described here comes from a study of control samples from healthy donors and cancer patients. Measured with immunoSEQ multiplex PCR; TCRdb has only the in-frame clones, and not every one. The sample carries roughly 95,000 clones, around nine tenths recorded once. Losses at the gene ends were 5 bases for V and 4 bases for J; bases not matched to a gene: 3. The CDR3 consists of 13 residues. In germline, CDR1 is SGHVS, CDR2 FQNEAQ. Sequenced material: blood. V usage is TRBV7-8 and J usage is TRBJ1-1; 8 bases are shared with TRBD1. This TCR derives from a human donor in good health. The donor label of this sample is uncertain. The CDR3 nucleotides read TGTGCCAGCAGCACCGACAGGGGCACTGAAGCTTTCTTT. This encodes CASSTDRGTEAFF. Drawing the rest from reference TRBV7-8 and TRBJ1-1, the complete variable domain is GAGVSQSPRYKVAKRGQDVALRCDPISGHVSLFWYQQALGQGPEFLTYFQNEAQLDKSGLPSDRFFAERPEGSVSTLKIQRTQQEDSAVYLCASSTDRGTEAFFGQGTRLTVV.